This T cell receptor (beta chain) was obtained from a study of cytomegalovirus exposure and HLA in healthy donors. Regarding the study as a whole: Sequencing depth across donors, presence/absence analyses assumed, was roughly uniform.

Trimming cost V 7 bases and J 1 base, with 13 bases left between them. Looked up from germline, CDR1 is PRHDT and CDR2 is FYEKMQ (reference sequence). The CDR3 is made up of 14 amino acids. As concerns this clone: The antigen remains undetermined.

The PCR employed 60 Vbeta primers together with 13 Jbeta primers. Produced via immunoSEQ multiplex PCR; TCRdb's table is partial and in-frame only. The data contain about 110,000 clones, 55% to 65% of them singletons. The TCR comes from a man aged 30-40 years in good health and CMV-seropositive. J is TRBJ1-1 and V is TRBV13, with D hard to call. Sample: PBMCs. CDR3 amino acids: CASTPRVSNTEAFF. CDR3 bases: TGTGCCAGCACCCCGAGGGTTTCGAACACTGAAGCTTTCTTT.